A selection of T cell receptor beta chains follows, all from one sample in a study of patients and donors after allogeneic stem cell transplantation. Using its own MiXCR run on the RT-PCR reads, TCRdb lists one record per CDR3 protein. Among tens of thousands of distinct CDR3 sequences, approximately 5.2% were seen once, and the ten largest hold around 3%. Sequencing was performed on blood, either unsorted or a sorted T cell fraction (not recorded which). The receptors shown here come from a human donor who was either an allogeneic HSCT recipient or a stem cell or donor lymphocyte infusion donor (not recorded which). It is not recorded whose cells these are; they may come from a transplant donor. Both conserved end residues are part of each CDR3. Each record gives: clone size, V gene, J gene, D gene, CDR3 DNA, CDR3 protein. The D gene is left open where the match is weak. Part of the rows lack a size; the others show once, few, many or a class for expanded clones.

few,TRBV5-1,TRBJ2-3,.,TGCGCCAGCAGCTTGGCCCACGCGATCACAGATACGCAGTATTTT,CASSLAHAITDTQYF
many,TRBV5-1,TRBJ1-1,.,TGCGCCAGCACACGGACAGCGAACACTGAAGCTTTCTTT,CASTRTANTEAFF
.,TRBV20-1,TRBJ1-1,.,TGCAGTGCTAGAGAACAGAACACTGTTCTGTTCTTT,CSAREQNTVLFF
.,TRBV28,TRBJ2-1,TRBD2,TGTGTTACACGGGGGACTATTGGCGGTGAGCAGTTCTTC,CVTRGTIGGEQFF
many,TRBV28,TRBJ2-7,.,TGTGCCAGCAGTAACACCGGGACACTCTCCTACGAGCAGTACTTC,CASSNTGTLSYEQYF
many,TRBV12-3/TRBV12-4,TRBJ2-2,.,TGTGCCAGCAGTTTCATGGGAGCCCCCGGGGAGCTGTTTTTT,CASSFMGAPGELFF
few,TRBV7-9,TRBJ2-5,TRBD2,TGTGCCAGCAGCATCGGGACTAGCGGGAGTGGGGAGACCCAGTACTTC,CASSIGTSGSGETQYF
.,TRBV11-2,TRBJ2-5,.,TGTGCCAGCAAGCTATTTTCCACAGGGCAAGAGACCCAGTACTTC,CASKLFSTGQETQYF
many,TRBV27,TRBJ2-1,.,TGTGCCAGCAGAGGCCTGAAAAGGGATGAGCAGTTCTTC,CASRGLKRDEQFF
.,TRBV20-1,TRBJ2-7,.,TGCAGTGCTAGAGGCGAGTACGAGCAGTACTTC,CSARGEYEQYF
many,TRBV3-1,TRBJ2-5,.,TGTGCCAGCAGCCAAGGAGGCGGGGCCCTAGGGTCCCAGTACTTC,CASSQGGGALGSQYF
.,TRBV20-1,TRBJ2-5,TRBD1,TGCAGTGCTAGAGATCGGTTGGGACAGGGGGCATACCAAGAGACCCAGTACTTC,CSARDRLGQGAYQETQYF
.,TRBV11-2,TRBJ1-3,.,TGTGCCAGCAGCTTGTCGGGTCCTTCCTCGACCTCTGGAAACACCATATATTTT,CASSLSGPSSTSGNTIYF
few,TRBV12-3/TRBV12-4,TRBJ2-2,.,.,CASSSLQGAGTGELFFF
few,TRBV20-1,TRBJ1-5,TRBD1,TGCAGTGCTAGAGCCAGGGGGCTGAATCAGCCCCAGCATTTT,CSARARGLNQPQHF
many,TRBV6-1,TRBJ2-5,TRBD1,TGTGCCAGCAGTGCTTTACAGGGGGATCAAGAGACCCAGTACTTC,CASSALQGDQETQYF
many,TRBV5-4,TRBJ2-3,TRBD2,TGTGCCAGCAGCTCTAAGCGGGAATTGAGAGATACGCAGTATTTT,CASSSKRELRDTQYF
.,TRBV2,TRBJ2-7,.,TGTGCCAGCAGTGAAAATCGGCAGCTCCTGGGGTACGAGCAGTACTTC,CASSENRQLLGYEQYF
many,TRBV29-1,TRBJ2-5,.,TGCAGCGTTGAACTTGGGGGCGGGGAGACCCAGTACTTC,CSVELGGGETQYF
many,TRBV5-4,TRBJ2-3,TRBD2,TGTGCCAGCAGTTCGGGACTAGCGGGAGGGCGGACAGATACGCAGTATTTT,CASSSGLAGGRTDTQYF
.,TRBV20-1,TRBJ2-7,.,TGCAGTGCTAGCGGGGGTAGCTACGAGCAGTACTTC,CSASGGSYEQYF
few,TRBV6-2/TRBV6-3,TRBJ2-3,TRBD1,TGTGCCAGCAGCCGACCCAAACGCACGACAGGGGATACGCAGTATTTT,CASSRPKRTTGDTQYF
many,TRBV9,TRBJ2-3,.,TGTGCCAGCAGCGTATTGATCACAGATACGCAGTATTTT,CASSVLITDTQYF
many,TRBV5-6,TRBJ2-3,TRBD2,TGTGCCAGCAGCGCGCCTAGCGGGTTAACAGATACGCAGTATTTT,CASSAPSGLTDTQYF
.,TRBV20-1,TRBJ1-3,.,TGCAGTGCTAGAGGAATGGGGATGGGAGGAAACACCATATATTTT,CSARGMGMGGNTIYF
many,TRBV30,TRBJ1-4,.,TGTGCCTGGAGTAGGGGTGCTAATGAAAAACTGTTTTTT,CAWSRGANEKLFF
many,TRBV5-1,TRBJ2-2,TRBD2,TGCGCCAGCAGCCCAAACACTGCGGGAGTTCGGGACACCGGGGAGCTGTTTTTT,CASSPNTAGVRDTGELFF
many,TRBV5-1,TRBJ2-1,.,TGCGCCAGCAGCCCCGGAGCTAGGGCAGGGGCCCCGGGGAATGAGCAGTTCTTC,CASSPGARAGAPGNEQFF
few,TRBV5-6,TRBJ2-7,TRBD2,TGTGCCAGCAGCTTTGGCGGGAGGGCCTCCTACGAGCAGTACTTC,CASSFGGRASYEQYF
.,TRBV11-3,TRBJ2-7,.,TGTGCCAGCAGCCCTAGTGTGGTATCCTACGAGCAGTACTTC,CASSPSVVSYEQYF
many,TRBV5-1,TRBJ2-7,TRBD1,TGCGCCAGCAAGGGCGGGACAGGGCCCTACGAGCAGTACTTC,CASKGGTGPYEQYF
few,TRBV11-1,TRBJ1-1,TRBD1,TGTGCCAGCAGCTCAATGAAGTGGACAGGGGGCATGGACACTGAAGCTTTCTTT,CASSSMKWTGGMDTEAFF
.,TRBV15,TRBJ2-5,.,TGTGCCACCAGCAGAGATCGCAGGGGAACGGAGACCCAGTACTTC,CATSRDRRGTETQYF
few,TRBV20-1,TRBJ1-1,.,TGCAGTGCTAGCGATAGGGGCTTGAACACTGAAGCTTTCTTT,CSASDRGLNTEAFF
many,TRBV20-1,TRBJ1-2,.,TGCAGTGCTCGCAGCGGGGCCGAAGACTATGGCTACACCTTC,CSARSGAEDYGYTF
many,TRBV2,TRBJ1-1,.,TGTGCCAGCAGCCCTCAAGTGAACACTGAAGCTTTCTTT,CASSPQVNTEAFF
many,TRBV28,TRBJ1-6,.,TGTGCCAGCAGTGTGAAACCGAATTCACCCCTCCACTTT,CASSVKPNSPLHF
.,TRBV20-1,TRBJ2-1,.,TGCAGTGCTAGGTTGTCAGGGAGGTCCTACAATGAGCAGTTCTTC,CSARLSGRSYNEQFF
many,TRBV5-4,TRBJ2-2,.,TGTGCCAGCAGCTCCACAGGGTCGGCCGGGGAGCTGTTTTTT,CASSSTGSAGELFF
many,TRBV3-1,TRBJ1-1,.,TGTGCCAGCAGCCAAGGAACAGGGCCGAACACTGAAGCTTTCTTT,CASSQGTGPNTEAFF
many,TRBV12-3/TRBV12-4,TRBJ2-1,TRBD2,TGTGCCAGCAGGCTAGCGGATAGCTCCTACAATGAGCAGTTCTTC,CASRLADSSYNEQFF
few,TRBV3-1,TRBJ1-1,.,TGTGCCAGCAGCCAAGATCTGCAGGGTAGTGAAGCTTTCTTT,CASSQDLQGSEAFF
many,TRBV4-2,TRBJ2-1,TRBD2,TGTGCCAGCAGCCAAGGACTAGCGGGAGACGTCTACAATGAGCAGTTCTTC,CASSQGLAGDVYNEQFF
few,TRBV18,TRBJ2-1,TRBD2,TGTGCCAGCTCATCCTTAGGACTAGCGCCTACTACAGGTGAGCAGTTCTTC,CASSSLGLAPTTGEQFF
few,TRBV23-1,TRBJ1-4,.,TGCGCCAGCAGTCAACCCGGGACCCACACCAGGGCTAATGAAAAACTGTTTTTT,CASSQPGTHTRANEKLFF
few,TRBV9,TRBJ2-1,.,TGTGCCAGCAGCCCCCACAGGTTACACAATGAGCAGTTCTTC,CASSPHRLHNEQFF
many,TRBV5-5,TRBJ2-7,TRBD1,TGTGCCAGCAGCCGGGGACAGGGGGCCTACGAGCAGTACTTC,CASSRGQGAYEQYF
.,TRBV2,TRBJ1-6,.,TGTGCCAGCACCCGGGAGAGGATCTCCCTCCACTTT,CASTRERISLHF
many,TRBV29-1,TRBJ2-2,TRBD2,TGCAGCGTGCGGGAGGCCGGGGAGCTGTTTTTT,CSVREAGELFF